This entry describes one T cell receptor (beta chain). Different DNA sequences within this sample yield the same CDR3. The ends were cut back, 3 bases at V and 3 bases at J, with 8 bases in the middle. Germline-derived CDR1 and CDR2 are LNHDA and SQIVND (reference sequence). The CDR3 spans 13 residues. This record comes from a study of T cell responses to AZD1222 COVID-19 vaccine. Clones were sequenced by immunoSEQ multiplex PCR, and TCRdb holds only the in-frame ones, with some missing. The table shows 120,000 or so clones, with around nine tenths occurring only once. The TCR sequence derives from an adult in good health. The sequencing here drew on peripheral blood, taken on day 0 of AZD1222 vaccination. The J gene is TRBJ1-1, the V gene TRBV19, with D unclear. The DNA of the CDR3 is TGTGCCAGTAGTATCGACCGAGACACTGAAGCTTTCTTT. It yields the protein CASSIDRDTEAFF.